Shown below are 7 T cell receptor beta chains from a single sample sequenced in a study of CD8 T cells in ankylosing spondylitis. General study results and limits: A motif of several highly homologous TCR beta variants was seen as apparently characteristic of ankylosing spondylitis blood.

TCRdb independently ran MiXCR on the 5' RACE reads; one entry per CDR3 protein. The repertoire holds around 490,000 distinct CDR3 sequences, with about 5% as singletons. For these TCRs, the target antigens are not known. Material: blood, either unsorted or a sorted T cell fraction (not recorded which). The receptors derive from a male donor with ankylosing spondylitis.

This clonotype was observed many times. The V and J genes are TRBV6-5 and TRBJ2-1; tentative D call: TRBD1 (5 bases). This CDR3 contains 15 residues. The germline V gene has CDR1 MNHEY and CDR2 SVGAGI. The V gene lost 4 bases and the J gene lost 2 bases, with 12 bases spanning the gap. The CDR3 sequence is CASSSDSAAYNEQFF. The CDR3 DNA reads as TGTGCCAGCAGTTCTGACAGTGCCGCCTACAATGAGCAGTTCTTC.

This chain joins TRBV7-9 and TRBJ2-1, with D tentatively TRBD2 (6 bases). V lost 2 bases and J lost 1, with 15 bases in between. The CDR3 runs to 17 residues. Germline CDR1 reads SEHNR; CDR2 reads FQNEAQ (reference sequence). CDR3 sequence: CASSLRAGPLSYNEQFF. CDR3 bases: TGTGCCAGCAGCTTACGTGCGGGGCCCCTATCCTACAATGAGCAGTTCTTC.

V usage is TRBV10-3 and J usage is TRBJ2-7, with 8 bases aligning to TRBD2. Losses at the gene ends were 3 bases for V and 4 bases for J; bases not matched to a gene: 5. This CDR3 is 14 amino acids long. CDR1 is ENHRY and CDR2 is SYGVKD in the germline V gene. CDR3 region: CAISELADKYEQYF. DNA for the CDR3: TGTGCCATCAGTGAACTAGCGGACAAATACGAGCAGTACTTC.

This clonotype was found many times. The chain employs TRBV28 and TRBJ2-1; 8 nucleotides line up with TRBD2. The V gene end was trimmed by 6 bases and the J gene end by 14 bases; junction bases not matched to a gene: 9. This CDR3 is built from 12 residues. Germline lookup yields CDR1 MDHEN and CDR2 SYDVKM. The CDR3: CASSGRAWEKFF. The CDR3 DNA sequence: TGTGCCAGCAGCGGGAGGGCCTGGGAAAAGTTCTTC.

This clonotype was recorded many times. The CDR3 sequence is CASSSGPAEKLFF. In DNA form, the CDR3 reads TGCGCCAGCAGCTCCGGCCCGGCAGAAAAACTGTTTTTT. The J gene is TRBJ1-4, the V gene TRBV5-1; D gene uncertain. This CDR3 comprises 13 residues. V was cut by 3 bases and J by 8 bases, with 11 bases left in between. In germline, CDR1 is SGHRS, CDR2 YFSETQ. The variable domain in full, with the rest retrieved from reference TRBV5-1 and TRBJ1-4, is KAGVTQTPRYLIKTRGQQVTLSCSPISGHRSVSWYQQTPGQGLQFLFEYFSETQRNKGNFPGRFSGRQFSNSRSEMNVSTLELGDSALYLCASSSGPAEKLFFGSGTQLSVL.

This clonotype was counted at least ten times. The chain employs TRBV11-1 and TRBJ2-4; 7 positions match TRBD1. The CDR3 covers 13 residues. V trimming: 3 bases; J trimming: 5 bases; junction bases outside the gene matches: 1. Looked up from germline, CDR1 is SGHAT and CDR2 is FQDESV (reference sequence). CDR3 in DNA: TGTGCCAGCAGCTTCGACAGGGAAAACATTCAGTACTTC. Amino acid sequence: CASSFDRENIQYF.

The sample holds many counts of this clonotype. This rearrangement joins TRBV5-5 to TRBJ1-6; 10 bases match TRBD1. In germline, CDR1 is SGHKS, CDR2 YYEKEE (reference sequence). The CDR3 is made up of 14 amino acids. Trimming took 4 bases from V and 8 from J; bases not matched to a gene: 3. The CDR3 sequence: CASSLGTGDSPLHF. The CDR3 DNA is TGTGCCAGCAGCCTGGGGACAGGGGATTCACCCCTCCACTTT. Complete variable domain (other parts from reference TRBV5-5 and TRBJ1-6): DAGVTQSPTHLIKTRGQQVTLRCSPISGHKSVSWYQQVLGQGPQFIFQYYEKEERGRGNFPDRFSARQFPNYSSELNVNALLLGDSALYLCASSLGTGDSPLHFGNGTRLTVT.